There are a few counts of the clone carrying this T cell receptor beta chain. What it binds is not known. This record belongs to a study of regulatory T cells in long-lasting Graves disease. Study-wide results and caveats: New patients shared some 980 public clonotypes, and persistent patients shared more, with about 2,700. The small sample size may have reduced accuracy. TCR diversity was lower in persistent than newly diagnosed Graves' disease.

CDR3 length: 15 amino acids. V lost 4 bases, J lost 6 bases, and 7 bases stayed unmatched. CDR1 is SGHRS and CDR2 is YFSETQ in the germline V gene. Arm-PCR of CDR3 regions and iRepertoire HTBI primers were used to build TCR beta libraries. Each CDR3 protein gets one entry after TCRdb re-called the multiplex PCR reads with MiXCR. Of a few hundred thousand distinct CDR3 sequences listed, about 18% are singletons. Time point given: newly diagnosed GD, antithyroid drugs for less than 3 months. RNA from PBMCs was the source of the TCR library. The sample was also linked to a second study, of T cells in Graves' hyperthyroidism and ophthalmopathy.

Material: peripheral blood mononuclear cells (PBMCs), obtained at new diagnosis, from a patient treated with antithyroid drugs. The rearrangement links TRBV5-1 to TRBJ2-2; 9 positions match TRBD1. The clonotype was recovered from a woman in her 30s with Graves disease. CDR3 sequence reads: CASSPQGAMAGELFF. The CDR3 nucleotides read TGCGCCAGCAGCCCACAGGGGGCAATGGCCGGGGAGCTGTTTTTT.